The T cell receptor beta chain under discussion was sequenced for a study of OX40 agonist ivuxolimab in advanced cancers. By sample fraction, this clone is hyperexpanded (1% or more). TCRdb's table, derived via immunoSEQ multiplex PCR, lists solely in-frame clones and lacks some. The sample carries about 36,000 clones, more than 70% recorded once. J gave up 7 bases and V 3 bases, and 4 bases lay outside the gene matches. CDR1 and CDR2 from the germline V gene are SEHNR and FQNEAQ (reference sequence). This CDR3 is built from 13 residues. Source: CD4+ or CD8+ T cells sorted from blood, taken in a trial of the OX40 agonist ivuxolimab. This chain connects TRBV7-9 to TRBJ1-1; 8 positions match TRBD1. The sequence was obtained from an adult with an advanced solid tumor such as melanoma, head and neck, liver or kidney cancer. As DNA, the CDR3 is TGTGCCAGCAGCTTTGGACAGGGCGATGAAGCTTTCTTT. This sequence encodes CASSFGQGDEAFF.